This entry lists 9 T cell receptor beta chains sequenced from one sample in a study of Graves' ophthalmopathy and Graves' hyperthyroidism. TCR beta CDR3 regions were amplified from RNA transcripts. The first-round RT-PCR employed HTBI primers together with the Qiagen OneStep RT-PCR kit. A multiplex PCR was then performed as the second round. MiXCR, applied by TCRdb to the multiplex PCR reads, yields one record per CDR3 protein. The sample shows 1 million to 1.3 million distinct CDR3 sequences, 36% of them seen only once. The sample was peripheral blood or thyroid tissue (not recorded which). Receptors were obtained from an adult man with Graves' hyperthyroidism.

This clonotype was found once. A read error may produce the germline difference seen at one junction end. The chain uses TRBV7-2 and TRBJ2-3, with 10 positions matching TRBD2. The CDR3 spans 19 residues. Per the germline V gene, CDR1 is SGHTA and CDR2 is FQGNSA. The CDR3 nucleotides are TGCGCCAGCAGCCAAGATAACAGCGGGGGGGCTTTAACCACAGATACGCAGTATTTT. The encoded protein is CASSQDNSGGALTTDTQYF.

The rearrangement uses TRBV7-8 and TRBJ1-5, with a weak D call TRBD1 (5 bases). Between the trimmed V and J ends, which lost 0 bases and 0 bases, there was a span of 15 bases. Germline values: CDR1 SGHVS, CDR2 FQNEAQ. CDR3 size: 18 residues. The CDR3 region is CASSLAREGRYSNQPQHF. DNA for the CDR3: TGTGCCAGCAGCTTAGCCAGGGAGGGACGCTATAGCAATCAGCCCCAGCATTTT.

The chain employs TRBV20-1 and TRBJ2-2; 9 nucleotides line up with TRBD1. V shed 6 bases and J 7 bases; nucleotides not matched to a gene: 9. Germline CDR1 reads DFQATT; CDR2 reads SNEGSKA (reference sequence). This CDR3 region has 14 residues. The CDR3, as DNA: TGCAGTGCCACGGACAGGGGAATGGGCGGGGAGCTGTTTTTT. Its translation is CSATDRGMGGELFF.

There are many counts of this clonotype. The chain couples TRBV5-1 to TRBJ1-2; no reliable D call. Looked up from germline, CDR1 is SGHRS and CDR2 is YFSETQ. This CDR3 has 12 residues. V shed 2 bases and J shed 2 bases, with 4 bases lying between them. The CDR3 is CASSLSNYGYTF. The CDR3 DNA is TGCGCCAGCAGCTTATCAAACTATGGCTACACCTTC.

This clonotype was counted between two and nine times. J is TRBJ1-6 and V is TRBV5-1; D gene uncertain. Trimming left V 0 bases short and J 7 bases short, with 17 bases between. The V gene's germline CDR1 is SGHRS and CDR2 YFSETQ. This CDR3 comprises 17 residues. CDR3 protein: CASSLVWLDGPNSPLHF. CDR3 DNA: TGCGCCAGCAGCTTGGTTTGGCTCGACGGTCCAAATTCACCCCTCCACTTT.

The table lists this clonotype with a count of one. This CDR3 reads CSVGGTDVDGYTF. CDR3 nucleotides: TGCAGCGTTGGCGGGACAGATGTGGATGGCTACACCTTC. The chain employs TRBV29-1 and TRBJ1-2, with TRBD1 matching over 7 bases. Germline CDR1 reads SQVTM; CDR2 reads ANQGSEA. J gave up 6 bases and V 4 bases, and 8 bases lay outside the gene matches. CDR3 size: 13 residues.

A few counts support this clonotype. This may arise from a read error, as a much more abundant clone is one base away. The chain is built from TRBV24-1 and TRBJ1-4; D is undetermined. This CDR3 contains 13 residues. V shed 9 bases and J shed 0 bases, with 7 bases lying between them. Germline CDR1 and CDR2: KGHDR and SFDVKD. The CDR3 DNA reads TGTGCCACCGAAGTTGCAACTAATGAAAAACTGTTTTTT. Amino acid sequence: CATEVATNEKLFF.

This clonotype has a single count. The chain uses TRBV29-1 and TRBJ1-2; 12 nucleotides align to TRBD1. Unmatched junction bases numbered 7, after V lost 7 bases and J lost 4 bases. The CDR3 runs to 14 residues. The germline V gene encodes CDR1 SQVTM and CDR2 ANQGSEA. CDR3 amino acids: CSAGTGGPLYGYTF. In nucleotides, the CDR3 is TGCAGCGCGGGGACAGGGGGCCCTCTCTATGGCTACACCTTC.

This clonotype turned up a few times. This could be a read error, since a much larger clone is one nucleotide away. The rearrangement links TRBV2 to TRBJ1-5; D is uncertain. CDR1 and CDR2 from the germline V gene are SNHLY and FYNNEI. CDR3 size: 14 residues. Written as DNA, the CDR3 is TGTGCCGGCAGGCGAGAGGCTAGCAATCAGCCCCAGCATTTT. Its translation is CAGRREASNQPQHF.